This TCR beta chain is drawn from a study of blood T cells in healthy people across ages. Next came a second PCR, run for about 6 to 11 cycles, which used a sample-barcoded 5' primer along with a J-beta primer mix. TCRdb reprocessed the 5' RACE reads via MiXCR and lists one record per CDR3 protein. The data contain around 800,000 distinct CDR3 sequences, under 30% of them singletons. Every sample yielded at least 6.5 million isolated PBMCs. This clonotype has more than one count but fewer than ten. The germline gives CDR1 SQVTM, CDR2 ANQGSEA. Between the trimmed V and J ends, which lost 0 bases and 10 bases, there was a span of 9 bases. This CDR3 has 11 amino acids. The same data also went into a second study, on T cells of mothers and their children. That publication notes: cDNA was synthesized from all extracted RNA at about 1.6 ug per reaction. No clone of persistent microchimeric T cells was detected.

The V and J genes are TRBV29-1 and TRBJ1-1; tentative D call: TRBD1 (5 bases). The sequence was collected from a boy aged 5-17 years in good health. Input material: blood. The CDR3 spells CSVEDRVRAFF. The CDR3 DNA sequence: TGCAGCGTTGAAGACAGGGTGAGAGCTTTCTTT.